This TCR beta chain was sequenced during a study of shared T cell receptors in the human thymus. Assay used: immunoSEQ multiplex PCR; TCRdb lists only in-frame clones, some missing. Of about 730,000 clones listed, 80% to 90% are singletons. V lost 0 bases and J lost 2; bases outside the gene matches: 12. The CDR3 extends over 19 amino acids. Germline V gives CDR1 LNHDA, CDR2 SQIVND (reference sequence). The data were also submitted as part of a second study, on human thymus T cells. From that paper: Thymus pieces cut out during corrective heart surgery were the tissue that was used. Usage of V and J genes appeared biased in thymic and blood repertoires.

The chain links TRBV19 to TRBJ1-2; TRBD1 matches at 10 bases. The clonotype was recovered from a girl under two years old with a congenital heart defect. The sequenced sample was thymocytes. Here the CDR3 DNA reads TGTGCCAGTAGTATAGATTTCCCGGGACAGGGGCACTTCAACTATGGCTACACCTTC. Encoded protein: CASSIDFPGQGHFNYGYTF. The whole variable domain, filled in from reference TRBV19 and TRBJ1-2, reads DGGITQSPKYLFRKEGQNVTLSCEQNLNHDAMYWYRQDPGQGLRLIYYSQIVNDFQKGDIAEGYSVSREKKESFPLTVTSAQKNPTAFYLCASSIDFPGQGHFNYGYTFGSGTRLTVV.